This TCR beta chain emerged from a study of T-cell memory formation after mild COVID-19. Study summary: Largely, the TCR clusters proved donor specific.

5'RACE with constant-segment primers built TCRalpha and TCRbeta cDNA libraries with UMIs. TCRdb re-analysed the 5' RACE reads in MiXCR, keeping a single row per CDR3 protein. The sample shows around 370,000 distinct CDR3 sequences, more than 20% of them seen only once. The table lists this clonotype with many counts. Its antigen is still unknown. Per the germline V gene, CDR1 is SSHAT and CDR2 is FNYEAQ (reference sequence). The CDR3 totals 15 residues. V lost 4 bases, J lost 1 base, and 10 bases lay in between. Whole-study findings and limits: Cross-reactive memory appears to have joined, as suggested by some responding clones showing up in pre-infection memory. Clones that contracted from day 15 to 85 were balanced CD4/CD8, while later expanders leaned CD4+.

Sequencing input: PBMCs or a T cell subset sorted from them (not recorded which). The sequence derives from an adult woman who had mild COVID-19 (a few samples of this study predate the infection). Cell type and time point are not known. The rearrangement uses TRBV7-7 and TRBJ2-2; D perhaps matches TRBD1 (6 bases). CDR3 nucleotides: TGTGCCAGCAGCTCGGGGACACGGAACACCGGGGAGCTGTTTTTT. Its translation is CASSSGTRNTGELFF.